This TCR beta chain was retrieved from a study of blood T cell repertoires in COVID-19. Across the study: Donors in the United States, Italy and Spain gave samples during acute or convalescent COVID-19. The analysed material was cDNA or gDNA that came from T cells, B-cell-depleted T cells, or PBMCs.

The germline V gene has CDR1 LGHDT and CDR2 YNNKEL (reference sequence). The CDR3 runs to 15 residues. Trimming removed 5 bases from V and 1 base from J; junction bases left unmatched: 4. Original analysis: Estimated nucleated cell counts came from reference gene primer amplification. The table came from immunoSEQ multiplex PCR; TCRdb's copy has only in-frame clones and leaves some out. For V, J and clone size, that table is used; D and trimming come from the DNA. The sample has fewer than 100,000 clones; less than 90% are singletons. This TCR was recovered from a man aged 60-69 years with acute or convalescent COVID-19. Sequencing input: peripheral blood. The V and J genes are TRBV3-1 (or the pseudogene TRBV3-2) and TRBJ2-2, with 7 bases matching TRBD1. Here the CDR3 reads CASSAGGRNTGELFF. As DNA, the CDR3 is TGTGCCAGCAGCGCAGGGGGTCGGAACACCGGGGAGCTGTTTTTT.